Shown below are 22 T cell receptor beta chains from a single sample sequenced in a study of T cells expressing NK-cell markers. TCRdb re-called the 5' RACE reads and shows each CDR3 protein once, DNA omitted. This sample's clone table lists over 200,000 distinct CDR3 sequences. Source material: blood T cells: a sorted CD56 or NKG2C T cell subset, CD4+ or CD8+ T cells, or bulk PBMC T cells (not recorded which). All receptors derive from a man aged 18 to 29 in good health.

This chain joins TRBV5-1 and TRBJ2-1; the TCRdb D gene call, TRBD2, has no DNA to confirm it. The CDR3 extends over 14 amino acids. Per germline, CDR1 SGHRS and CDR2 YFSETQ. CDR3 region: CASSSGETGYEQFF.

This chain links TRBV7-9 with TRBJ2-7; as DNA is missing, the TRBD1 call by TCRdb cannot be tested. CDR3 length: 15 amino acids. The V gene's germline CDR1 is SEHNR and CDR2 FQNEAQ (reference sequence). The CDR3 loop reads CASSLDQGFLIEQYF.

The rearrangement links TRBV7-2 to TRBJ1-3; TCRdb's D gene call, TRBD1, goes unchecked for lack of DNA. This CDR3 spans 16 amino acids. Germline CDR1 and CDR2: SGHTA and FQGNSA. CDR3 in amino acids: CASSLIPGPSGNTIYF.

V is TRBV11-2 and J is TRBJ1-6; no DNA is available, so the TRBD1 call from TCRdb remains unchecked. Germline V gives CDR1 SGHAT, CDR2 FQNNGV. The CDR3 is 15 residues long. CDR3 residues: CASSFTGTGESPLHF.

The V and J genes are TRBV6-1 and TRBJ2-7; TCRdb proposes TRBD1, but this gene call is untestable without DNA. This CDR3 region has 13 residues. Germline V gene lookup returns CDR1 MNHNS and CDR2 SASEGT. The CDR3: CASSNPGQGEQYF.

The CDR3 is CASSNRRLNTEAFF. The chain joins TRBV7-9 to TRBJ1-1. This CDR3 spans 14 amino acids. CDR1 is SEHNR and CDR2 is FQNEAQ in the germline V gene (reference sequence).

V gene TRBV4-2 combines with J gene TRBJ1-2. Germline-derived CDR1 and CDR2 are LGHNA and YNFKEQ. The CDR3 spans 12 residues. CDR3 residues: CASSQGQSGYTF.

This chain connects TRBV12-3 or TRBV12-4 to TRBJ2-2; TCRdb gives TRBD2 as the D gene, but with no DNA this cannot be confirmed. The CDR3 consists of 15 residues. The CDR3: CASSPMLGLTGELFF.

The chain links TRBV2 to TRBJ1-2. The CDR3 sequence is 13 residues long. In germline, CDR1 is SNHLY, CDR2 FYNNEI. Here the CDR3 reads CASSERRRTGYTF.

The genes are TRBV2 and TRBJ2-7; TCRdb's D call of TRBD1 is untestable without DNA. The CDR3 runs 14 residues. The germline CDR1 and CDR2 sequences are SNHLY and FYNNEI. This CDR3 reads CASNPDRDIVEQYF.

The chain joins TRBV18 to TRBJ2-4; lacking DNA, the TRBD1 call made by TCRdb goes unchecked. CDR3 length equals 14 residues. Germline V gene data show CDR1 as KGHSH and CDR2 as LQKENI. The CDR3 protein is CASSPDYTQGIQYF.

This sequence joins TRBV5-1 and TRBJ2-1; TCRdb proposes TRBD1, but this gene call is untestable without DNA. The CDR3 has 12 amino acids. CDR1 and CDR2 from the germline V gene are SGHRS and YFSETQ. This CDR3 reads CASSNDRNEQFF.

This chain connects TRBV5-6 to TRBJ2-5. The length of the CDR3 is 14 residues. Germline assignment: CDR1 SGHDT and CDR2 YYEEEE. CDR3 loop: CASSLGPTGETQYF. Looking up the rest from reference TRBV5-6 and TRBJ2-5 gives the full variable domain: DAGVTQSPTHLIKTRGQQVTLRCSPKSGHDTVSWYQQALGQGPQFIFQYYEEEERQRGNFPDRFSGHQFPNYSSELNVNALLLGDSALYLCASSLGPTGETQYFGPGTRLLVL.

The chain couples TRBV4-1 to TRBJ2-2; the D gene TCRdb calls, TRBD1, cannot be checked with no DNA. CDR1 is MGHRA and CDR2 is YSYEKL in the germline V gene. The CDR3 consists of 15 residues. The chain's CDR3 is CASSQDGTRAGELFF.

The chain joins TRBV10-3 to TRBJ2-2; TCRdb returns TRBD1, unconfirmable since there is no DNA. Germline V CDR1 and CDR2: ENHRY, SYGVKD. The CDR3 runs 15 residues. CDR3 in amino acids: CAISESDRATGELFF.

The chain is built from TRBV29-1 and TRBJ2-6. Germline values: CDR1 SQVTM, CDR2 ANQGSEA. The CDR3 sequence is 15 residues long. This CDR3 reads CSVESAFSGANVLTF.

The J gene is TRBJ2-3, the V gene TRBV10-3; checking the TCRdb D call of TRBD1 is not possible without DNA. This CDR3 spans 15 amino acids. From germline, CDR1 is ENHRY and CDR2 SYGVKD. This CDR3 reads CAISAPGHPTDTQYF.

V gene TRBV12-3 or TRBV12-4 combines with J gene TRBJ1-1. The CDR3 is 12 amino acids. CDR3 sequence: CASSLSSVTAFF.

CDR3 in amino acids: CASSFARLAAGEQFF. This chain links TRBV5-4 with TRBJ2-1; the TCRdb call, TRBD2, lacks DNA for checking. Germline V lookup: CDR1 SGHNT, CDR2 YYREEE (reference sequence). The length of the CDR3 is 15 residues.

The V call is TRBV20-1, the J call TRBJ2-1; there is no DNA to check the TCRdb D call of TRBD1. Germline V CDR1 and CDR2: DFQATT, SNEGSKA (reference sequence). This CDR3 has 12 amino acids. The CDR3 region is CSAPGPVNEQFF.

This chain connects TRBV7-2 to TRBJ2-5; absent DNA, TCRdb's TRBD1 call cannot be checked. Germline V CDR1 and CDR2: SGHTA, FQGNSA. The CDR3 has 15 amino acids. CDR3 region: CASSLTGQGGETQYF.

The rearrangement uses TRBV5-1 and TRBJ2-6; TCRdb's assignment of TRBD1 cannot be checked, as there is no DNA. The CDR3 loop spans 19 amino acids. Per the germline V gene, CDR1 is SGHRS and CDR2 is YFSETQ. CDR3 region: CASSLAGSHRFSGANVLTF.